This TCR beta chain was sequenced for a study of T-cell memory formation after mild COVID-19. This clonotype was counted between two and nine times. Its target is unknown. Whole-study findings and limits: Clones that contracted from day 15 to 85 had balanced CD4/CD8; later expanders were CD4+ biased. The main location of contracting CD4+ clones was CM and EM, and that of contracting CD8+ clones was EMRA. Nothing confirmed that second-wave clones peaking on day 37 were specific for SARS-CoV-2.

Barcoded TCR alpha and TCR beta cDNA libraries with UMIs came from 5'RACE using constant-segment primers. TCRdb passed the 5' RACE reads through MiXCR, listing each CDR3 protein once. The profile shows about 100,000 distinct CDR3 sequences, roughly a sixth of them singletons. The germline V gene encodes CDR1 KGHSH and CDR2 LQKENI. The CDR3 sequence is 12 residues long. The V and J ends lost 3 bases and 8 bases respectively, with 7 bases between them. The clonotype comes from a man in his late teens or twenties who had mild COVID-19 (a few samples of this study predate the infection). Cell type and time point are not known. The J gene is TRBJ1-4, the V gene TRBV18, with no clear D. Input material: PBMCs or a T cell subset sorted from them (not recorded which). The CDR3 region is CASSPFTEKLFF. DNA for the CDR3: TGTGCCAGCTCACCCTTTACGGAAAAACTGTTTTTT.